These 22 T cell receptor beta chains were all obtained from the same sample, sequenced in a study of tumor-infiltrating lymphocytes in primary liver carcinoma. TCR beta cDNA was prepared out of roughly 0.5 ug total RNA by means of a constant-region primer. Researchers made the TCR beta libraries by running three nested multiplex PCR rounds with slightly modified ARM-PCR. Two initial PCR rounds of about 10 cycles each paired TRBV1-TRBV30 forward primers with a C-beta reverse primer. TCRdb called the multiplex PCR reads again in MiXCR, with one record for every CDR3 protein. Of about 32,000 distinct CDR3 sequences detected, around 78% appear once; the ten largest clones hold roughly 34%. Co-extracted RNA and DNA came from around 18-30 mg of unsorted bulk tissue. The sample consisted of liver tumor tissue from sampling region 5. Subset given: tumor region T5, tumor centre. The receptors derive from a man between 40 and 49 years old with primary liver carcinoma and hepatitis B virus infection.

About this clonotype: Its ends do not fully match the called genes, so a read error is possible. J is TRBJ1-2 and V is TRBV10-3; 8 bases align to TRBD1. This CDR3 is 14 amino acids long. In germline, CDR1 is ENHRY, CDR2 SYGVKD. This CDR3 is CAMGTGGLGGGCTF. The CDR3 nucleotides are TGTGCCATGGGCACAGGGGGATTAGGGGGTGGCTGCACCTTC.

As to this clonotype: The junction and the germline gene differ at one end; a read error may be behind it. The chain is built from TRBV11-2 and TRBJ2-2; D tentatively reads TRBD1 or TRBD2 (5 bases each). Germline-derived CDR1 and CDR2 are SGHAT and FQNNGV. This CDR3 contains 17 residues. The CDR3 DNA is TGTGCCAACAGCTTTGATCGGGGCAGGGTCGGCGCTGGGGAGTTGTTTTTT. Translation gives CANSFDRGRVGAGELFF.

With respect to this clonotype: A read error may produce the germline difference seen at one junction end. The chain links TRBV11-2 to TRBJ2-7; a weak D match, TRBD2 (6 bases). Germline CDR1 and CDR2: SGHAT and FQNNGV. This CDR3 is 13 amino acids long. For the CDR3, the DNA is TGTGCCAGCGGCTTCGGAGGGGTTAGCGAGAAATACTTC. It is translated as CASGFGGVSEKYF.

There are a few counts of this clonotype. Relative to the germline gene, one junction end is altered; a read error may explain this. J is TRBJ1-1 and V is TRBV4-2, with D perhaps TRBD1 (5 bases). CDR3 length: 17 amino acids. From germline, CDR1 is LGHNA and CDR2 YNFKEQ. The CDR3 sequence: CASGQEYGHGFWTEAFF. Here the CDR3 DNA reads TGTGCCAGCGGCCAAGAGTACGGACATGGCTTTTGGACTGAAGCTTTCTTT.

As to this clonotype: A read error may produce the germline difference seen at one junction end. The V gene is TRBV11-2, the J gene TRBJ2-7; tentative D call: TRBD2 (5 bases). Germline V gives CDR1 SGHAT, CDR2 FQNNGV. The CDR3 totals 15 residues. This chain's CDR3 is CTSSLESGIFGEQYF. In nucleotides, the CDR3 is TGTACCAGCAGCTTAGAGTCCGGGATCTTTGGCGAGCAATACTTC.

The CDR3 loop is CASNQQGPEETQYF. As DNA, the CDR3 is TGTGCCAGCAACCAACAGGGCCCTGAAGAGACCCAGTACTTC. The V and J genes are TRBV5-4 and TRBJ2-5, with D perhaps matching TRBD1 (6 bases). V dropped 6 bases and J dropped 3 bases, with 15 bases sitting between them. The V gene's germline CDR1 is SGHNT and CDR2 YYREEE (reference sequence). The CDR3 loop spans 14 amino acids. Supplemented by reference TRBV5-4 and TRBJ2-5, the full variable domain reads ETGVTQSPTHLIKTRGQQVTLRCSSQSGHNTVSWYQQALGQGPQFIFQYYREEENGRGNFPPRFSGLQFPNYSSELNVNALELDDSALYLCASNQQGPEETQYFGPGTRLLVL.

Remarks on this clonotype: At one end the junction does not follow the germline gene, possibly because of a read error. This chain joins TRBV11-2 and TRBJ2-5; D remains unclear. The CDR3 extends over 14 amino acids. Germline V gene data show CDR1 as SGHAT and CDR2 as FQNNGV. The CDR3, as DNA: TGTGCCATCAGCTCGAACGATCCACAAGAGACCCAGTACTTC. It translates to CAISSNDPQETQYF.

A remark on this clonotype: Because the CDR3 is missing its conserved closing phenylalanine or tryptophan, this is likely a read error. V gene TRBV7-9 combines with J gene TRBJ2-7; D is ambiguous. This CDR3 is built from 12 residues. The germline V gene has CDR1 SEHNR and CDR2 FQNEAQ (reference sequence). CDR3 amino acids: CANSFLGDEQYS. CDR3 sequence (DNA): TGTGCCAACAGCTTTCTTGGGGACGAGCAGTACTCC.

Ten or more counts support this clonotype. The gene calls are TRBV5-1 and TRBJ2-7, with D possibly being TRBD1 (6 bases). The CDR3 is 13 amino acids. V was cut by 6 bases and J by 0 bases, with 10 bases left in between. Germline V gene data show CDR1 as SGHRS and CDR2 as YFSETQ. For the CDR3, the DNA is TGCGCCAGCACGAAAGGGGGCTCCTACGAGCAGTACTTC. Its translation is CASTKGGSYEQYF. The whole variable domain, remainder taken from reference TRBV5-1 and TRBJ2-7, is KAGVTQTPRYLIKTRGQQVTLSCSPISGHRSVSWYQQTPGQGLQFLFEYFSETQRNKGNFPGRFSGRQFSNSRSEMNVSTLELGDSALYLCASTKGGSYEQYFGPGTRLTVT.

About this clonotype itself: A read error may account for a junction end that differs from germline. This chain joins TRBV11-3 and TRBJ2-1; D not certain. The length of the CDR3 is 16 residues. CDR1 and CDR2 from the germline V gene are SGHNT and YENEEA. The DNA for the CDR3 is TGTGTCAGCAGCTCAGGCAGCCGGAGCTCTTACAATGAGCAGTTCTTC. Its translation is CVSSSGSRSSYNEQFF.

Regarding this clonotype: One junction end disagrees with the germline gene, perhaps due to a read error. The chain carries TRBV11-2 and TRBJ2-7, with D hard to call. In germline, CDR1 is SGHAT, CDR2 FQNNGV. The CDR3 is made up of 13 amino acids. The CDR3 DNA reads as TGTGCCAGCAGCTTAGATTCAGGTGGCGACCAGTATTTC. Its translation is CASSLDSGGDQYF.

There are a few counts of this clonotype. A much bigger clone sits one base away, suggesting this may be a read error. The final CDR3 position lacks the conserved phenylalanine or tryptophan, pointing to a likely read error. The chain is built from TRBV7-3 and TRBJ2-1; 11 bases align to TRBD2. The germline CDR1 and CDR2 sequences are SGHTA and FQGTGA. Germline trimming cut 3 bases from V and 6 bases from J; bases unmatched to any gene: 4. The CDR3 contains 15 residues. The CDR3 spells CASSLTSGKPNEQFL. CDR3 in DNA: TGTGCCAGCAGCTTGACTAGCGGGAAACCCAATGAGCAGTTCTTA.

The CDR3 here is CASSARHGHNEQFF. The CDR3 DNA reads as TGTGCCAGCAGTGCGAGACATGGCCACAATGAGCAGTTCTTC. V is TRBV7-9 and J is TRBJ2-1; the D is unclear. V was shortened by 6 bases and J by 5 bases, with 14 bases between the two germline ends. The CDR3 covers 14 residues. CDR1 and CDR2 (germline): SEHNR, FQNEAQ (reference sequence).

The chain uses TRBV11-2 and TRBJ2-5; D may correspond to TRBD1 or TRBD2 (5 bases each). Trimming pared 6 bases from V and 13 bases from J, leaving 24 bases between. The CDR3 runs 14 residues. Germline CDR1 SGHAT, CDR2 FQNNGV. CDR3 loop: CASRLSSGQETWYF. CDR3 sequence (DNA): TGTGCCAGCAGATTAAGCAGCGGACAAGAGACCTGGTACTTC. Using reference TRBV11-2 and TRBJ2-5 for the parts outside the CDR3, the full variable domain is EAGVAQSPRYKIIEKRQSVAFWCNPISGHATLYWYQQILGQGPKLLIQFQNNGVVDDSQLPKDRFSAERLKGVDSTLKIQPAKLEDSAVYLCASRLSSGQETWYFGPGTRLLVL.

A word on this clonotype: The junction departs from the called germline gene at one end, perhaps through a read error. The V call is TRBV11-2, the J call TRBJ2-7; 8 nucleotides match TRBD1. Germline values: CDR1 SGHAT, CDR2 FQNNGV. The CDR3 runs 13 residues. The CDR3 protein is CASSIDSGGEHYF. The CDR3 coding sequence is TGTGCCAGCAGTATAGATTCAGGGGGCGAGCACTACTTC.

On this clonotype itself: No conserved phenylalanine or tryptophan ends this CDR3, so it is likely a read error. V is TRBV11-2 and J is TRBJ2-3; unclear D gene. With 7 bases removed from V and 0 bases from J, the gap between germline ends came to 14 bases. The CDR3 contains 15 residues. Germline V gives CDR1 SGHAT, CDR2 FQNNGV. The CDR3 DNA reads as TGTGCCAGCAACCTCGAATACCGAAGCACAGATACGCAGTATTCT. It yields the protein CASNLEYRSTDTQYS.

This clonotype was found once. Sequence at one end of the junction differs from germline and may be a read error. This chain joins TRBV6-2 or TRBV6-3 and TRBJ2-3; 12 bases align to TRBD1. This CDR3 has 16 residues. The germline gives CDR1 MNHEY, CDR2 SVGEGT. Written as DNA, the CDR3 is TGTGTCAGCAGCTTCTTGGGACAGGGGGCAATGGGTACGCAGTATTTT. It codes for CVSSFLGQGAMGTQYF.

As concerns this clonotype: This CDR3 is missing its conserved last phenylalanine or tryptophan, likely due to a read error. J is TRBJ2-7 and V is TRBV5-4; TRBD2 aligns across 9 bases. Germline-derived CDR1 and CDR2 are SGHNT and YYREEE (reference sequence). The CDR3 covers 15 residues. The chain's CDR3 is CANSILAGRGYEQYL. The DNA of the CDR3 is TGTGCCAACAGCATCCTAGCGGGAAGGGGCTACGAGCAGTACCTC.

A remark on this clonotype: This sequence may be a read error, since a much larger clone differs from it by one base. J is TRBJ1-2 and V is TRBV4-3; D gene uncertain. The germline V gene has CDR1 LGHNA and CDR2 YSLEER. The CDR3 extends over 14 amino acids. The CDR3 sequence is CATSAELEIYGYTF. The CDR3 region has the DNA TGCGCCACCAGCGCTGAGTTGGAGATCTATGGCTACACCTTC.

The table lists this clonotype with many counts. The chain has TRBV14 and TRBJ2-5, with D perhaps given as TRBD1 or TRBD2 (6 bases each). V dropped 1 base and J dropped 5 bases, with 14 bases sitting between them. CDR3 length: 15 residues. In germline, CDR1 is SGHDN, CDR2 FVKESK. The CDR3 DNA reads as TGTGCCAGCAGCCAAGTATGGGGGGCGTTGGAGACCCAGTACTTC. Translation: CASSQVWGALETQYF. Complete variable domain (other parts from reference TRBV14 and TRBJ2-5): EAGVTQFPSHSVIEKGQTVTLRCDPISGHDNLYWYRRVMGKEIKFLLHFVKESKQDESGMPNNRFLAERTGGTYSTLKVQPAELEDSGVYFCASSQVWGALETQYFGPGTRLLVL.

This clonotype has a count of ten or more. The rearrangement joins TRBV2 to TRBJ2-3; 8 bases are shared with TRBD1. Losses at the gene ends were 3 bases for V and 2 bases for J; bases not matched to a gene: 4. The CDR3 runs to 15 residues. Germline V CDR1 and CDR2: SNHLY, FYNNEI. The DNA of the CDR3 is TGTGCCAGCAGTGAGGACAGGGCAGTCACAGATACGCAGTATTTT. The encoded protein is CASSEDRAVTDTQYF. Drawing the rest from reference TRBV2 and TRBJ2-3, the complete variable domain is EPEVTQTPSHQVTQMGQEVILRCVPISNHLYFYWYRQILGQKVEFLVSFYNNEISEKSEIFDDQFSVERPDGSNFTLKIRSTKLEDSAMYFCASSEDRAVTDTQYFGPGTRLTVL.

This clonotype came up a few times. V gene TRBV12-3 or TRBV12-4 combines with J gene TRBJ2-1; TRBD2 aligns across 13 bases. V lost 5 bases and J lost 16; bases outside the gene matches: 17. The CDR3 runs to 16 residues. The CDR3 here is CASSPAGTSGIEERFF. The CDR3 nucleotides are TGTGCCAGCAGTCCAGCCGGGACTAGCGGGATCGAGGAGCGATTCTTC.